These T cell receptor beta chains were read from a single sample in a study of vaccination and CD4 T cells after COVID-19. TCRdb used MiXCR to reprocess the PCR reads, holding one entry per CDR3 protein. The table includes about 17,000 distinct CDR3 sequences, roughly 60% detected once. No cognate antigen is known for these TCRs. The sequenced sample was CD4+ T cells from blood, cultured in vitro. All receptors come from a human donor who had recovered from COVID-19. CDR3s include the opening cysteine and the closing phenylalanine or tryptophan. A D gene is named only where the DNA matches it firmly. Only part of the rows carry a size: once, few, many, or a class if the clone is expanded.

CDR3aa: CASSDPSIAGSGDEQYF
CDR3nt: TGTGCCAGCAGTGATCCGTCTATTGCCGGGAGCGGTGACGAGCAGTACTTC
v_gene: TRBV6-1
j_gene: TRBJ2-7
abundance: few
d_gene: -

CDR3aa: CASSLPTGGNTEAFF
CDR3nt: TGTGCCAGCAGCCTCCCCACGGGCGGGAACACTGAAGCTTTCTTT
v_gene: TRBV7-9
j_gene: TRBJ1-1
abundance: -
d_gene: -

CDR3aa: CASTLGVSSYNEQFF
CDR3nt: TGTGCCAGCACCTTAGGGGTGAGCTCCTACAATGAGCAGTTCTTC
v_gene: TRBV6-1
j_gene: TRBJ2-1
abundance: -
d_gene: -

CDR3aa: CASREGSNVLTF
CDR3nt: TGTGCCAGCAGAGAGGGCTCCAACGTCCTGACTTTC
v_gene: TRBV2
j_gene: TRBJ2-6
abundance: -
d_gene: -

CDR3aa: CASKPTGWNQPQHF
CDR3nt: TGTGCCAGTAAACCGACTGGGTGGAATCAGCCCCAGCATTTT
v_gene: TRBV19
j_gene: TRBJ1-5
abundance: few
d_gene: -

CDR3aa: CASRPLAGGAYEQYF
CDR3nt: TGCGCCAGCAGGCCTCTAGCGGGAGGTGCGTACGAGCAGTACTTC
v_gene: TRBV10-1
j_gene: TRBJ2-7
abundance: once
d_gene: TRBD2

CDR3aa: CASSQNRETQYF
CDR3nt: TGTGCCAGCAGCCAGAATCGGGAGACCCAGTACTTC
v_gene: TRBV14
j_gene: TRBJ2-5
abundance: -
d_gene: -

CDR3aa: CASSADGAPRPYGYTF
CDR3nt: TGTGCCAGCAGTGCCGACGGGGCCCCTCGGCCCTATGGCTACACCTTC
v_gene: TRBV2
j_gene: TRBJ1-2
abundance: few
d_gene: -

CDR3aa: CASSYPYGYTF
CDR3nt: TGTGCCAGCAGTTATCCGTATGGCTACACCTTC
v_gene: TRBV6-2/TRBV6-3
j_gene: TRBJ1-2
abundance: -
d_gene: -

CDR3aa: CASSFVAGVGDNEQFF
CDR3nt: TGTGCCAGCAGCTTCGTAGCGGGAGTAGGAGACAATGAGCAGTTCTTC
v_gene: TRBV11-3
j_gene: TRBJ2-1
abundance: -
d_gene: TRBD2

CDR3aa: CSARDGTRVYNEQFF
CDR3nt: TGCAGTGCTAGAGATGGGACTAGGGTTTACAATGAGCAGTTCTTC
v_gene: TRBV20-1
j_gene: TRBJ2-1
abundance: -
d_gene: TRBD2

CDR3aa: CSAAPGGQGSYEQYF
CDR3nt: TGCAGTGCTGCCCCCGGGGGACAGGGCTCCTACGAGCAGTACTTC
v_gene: TRBV20-1
j_gene: TRBJ2-7
abundance: few
d_gene: TRBD1

CDR3aa: CASKEGQGANEQFF
CDR3nt: TGTGCCAGTAAAGAGGGACAGGGGGCGAATGAGCAGTTCTTC
v_gene: TRBV19
j_gene: TRBJ2-1
abundance: -
d_gene: TRBD1

CDR3aa: CASSPELSADTQYF
CDR3nt: TGTGCCAGCAGCCCTGAACTGAGTGCAGATACGCAGTATTTT
v_gene: TRBV7-9
j_gene: TRBJ2-3
abundance: -
d_gene: -

CDR3aa: CSVLDRTNYGYTF
CDR3nt: TGCAGCGTTCTTGACAGGACTAACTATGGCTACACCTTC
v_gene: TRBV29-1
j_gene: TRBJ1-2
abundance: -
d_gene: -

CDR3aa: CSIYTRIGNEQFF
CDR3nt: TGCAGCATTTATACTAGGATCGGCAATGAGCAGTTCTTC
v_gene: TRBV20-1
j_gene: TRBJ2-1
abundance: -
d_gene: -

CDR3aa: CASSIGGIEPQHF
CDR3nt: TGTGCCAGTAGTATTGGGGGGATTGAGCCCCAGCATTTT
v_gene: TRBV19
j_gene: TRBJ1-5
abundance: large
d_gene: -

CDR3aa: CASSHPDSEAFF
CDR3nt: TGTGCCAGCAGTCACCCGGACAGTGAAGCTTTCTTT
v_gene: TRBV12-3/TRBV12-4
j_gene: TRBJ1-1
abundance: -
d_gene: -

CDR3aa: CAISDPRGGTNGNTIYF
CDR3nt: TGTGCCATCAGTGACCCCCGCGGGGGCACGAATGGAAACACCATATATTTT
v_gene: TRBV10-3
j_gene: TRBJ1-3
abundance: -
d_gene: -

CDR3aa: CASTRTSGTDTQYF
CDR3nt: TGTGCCAGCACCAGGACTAGCGGGACAGATACGCAGTATTTT
v_gene: TRBV2
j_gene: TRBJ2-3
abundance: -
d_gene: TRBD2

CDR3aa: CSARDRRGNTEAFF
CDR3nt: TGCAGTGCTAGAGATCGACGGGGAAACACTGAAGCTTTCTTT
v_gene: TRBV20-1
j_gene: TRBJ1-1
abundance: few
d_gene: -

CDR3aa: CASSFLTGTGTYEQYF
CDR3nt: TGCGCCAGCAGCTTTCTCACCGGGACAGGGACCTACGAGCAGTACTTC
v_gene: TRBV5-1
j_gene: TRBJ2-7
abundance: -
d_gene: TRBD1

CDR3aa: CSAPEQNTEAFF
CDR3nt: TGCAGTGCTCCGGAACAGAACACTGAAGCTTTCTTT
v_gene: TRBV20-1
j_gene: TRBJ1-1
abundance: -
d_gene: -

CDR3aa: CASSSARSGRPFDEQFF
CDR3nt: TGTGCCAGCAGCTCCGCCCGTAGCGGGAGGCCGTTCGATGAGCAGTTCTTC
v_gene: TRBV11-2
j_gene: TRBJ2-1
abundance: -
d_gene: TRBD2

CDR3aa: CASSETLHPDTQYF
CDR3nt: TGTGCCAGCAGTGAGACTCTCCATCCGGATACGCAGTATTTT
v_gene: TRBV25-1
j_gene: TRBJ2-3
abundance: few
d_gene: -

CDR3aa: CASSLTQGLGSPLHF
CDR3nt: TGTGCCAGCAGTTTAACGCAGGGACTTGGTTCACCCCTCCACTTT
v_gene: TRBV27
j_gene: TRBJ1-6
abundance: few
d_gene: -

CDR3aa: CASSPGFLAVYNEQFF
CDR3nt: TGTGCCAGCAGCCCGGGGTTCCTAGCGGTTTACAATGAGCAGTTCTTC
v_gene: TRBV5-4
j_gene: TRBJ2-1
abundance: -
d_gene: TRBD2

CDR3aa: CASSSGSTNTEAFF
CDR3nt: TGTGCCAGCAGTTCCGGGTCCACGAACACTGAAGCTTTCTTT
v_gene: TRBV28
j_gene: TRBJ1-1
abundance: -
d_gene: -

CDR3aa: CAISESPRLTTRLQYF
CDR3nt: TGTGCCATCAGTGAGTCACCTCGGCTAACTACAAGGCTTCAGTACTTC
v_gene: TRBV10-3
j_gene: TRBJ2-7
abundance: few
d_gene: -

CDR3aa: CASSLQSAAPGETQYF
CDR3nt: TGTGCCAGTAGTCTCCAGAGCGCCGCTCCGGGGGAGACCCAGTACTTC
v_gene: TRBV19
j_gene: TRBJ2-5
abundance: -
d_gene: -

CDR3aa: CASRPGSSYEQYF
CDR3nt: TGTGCCAGCAGGCCGGGGAGCTCCTACGAGCAGTACTTC
v_gene: TRBV6-1
j_gene: TRBJ2-7
abundance: -
d_gene: -

CDR3aa: CATSDLEGTLTGGYTF
CDR3nt: TGTGCCACCAGTGATTTAGAGGGGACTCTGACGGGCGGCTACACCTTC
v_gene: TRBV24-1
j_gene: TRBJ1-2
abundance: -
d_gene: -

CDR3aa: CASSAGGEQFF
CDR3nt: TGTGCCAGTAGTGCAGGAGGTGAGCAGTTCTTC
v_gene: TRBV19
j_gene: TRBJ2-1
abundance: few
d_gene: -

CDR3aa: CATQGNQETQYF
CDR3nt: TGTGCTACCCAGGGCAACCAAGAGACCCAGTACTTC
v_gene: TRBV11-3
j_gene: TRBJ2-5
abundance: few
d_gene: -

CDR3aa: CASSQGQGGNYGYTF
CDR3nt: TGTGCCAGCAGCCAAGGGCAGGGTGGGAACTATGGCTACACCTTC
v_gene: TRBV3-1
j_gene: TRBJ1-2
abundance: -
d_gene: -

CDR3aa: CASSYRHTEAFF
CDR3nt: TGTGCCAGCAGTTATCGTCACACTGAAGCTTTCTTT
v_gene: TRBV6-5
j_gene: TRBJ1-1
abundance: few
d_gene: -

CDR3aa: CASSEETTGGGKDTQYF
CDR3nt: TGTGCCAGCAGTGAAGAAACCACAGGGGGCGGGAAAGATACGCAGTATTTT
v_gene: TRBV2
j_gene: TRBJ2-3
abundance: -
d_gene: TRBD1

CDR3aa: CSARPFVGQGNSNQPQHF
CDR3nt: TGCAGTGCTAGACCCTTCGTGGGACAGGGAAATAGCAATCAGCCCCAGCATTTT
v_gene: TRBV20-1
j_gene: TRBJ1-5
abundance: few
d_gene: TRBD1

CDR3aa: CAWSVGGSNTEAFF
CDR3nt: TGTGCCTGGAGTGTGGGGGGGTCCAACACTGAAGCTTTCTTT
v_gene: TRBV30
j_gene: TRBJ1-1
abundance: few
d_gene: -

CDR3aa: CAWSVTGIKAGYTF
CDR3nt: TGTGCCTGGAGTGTCACAGGGATTAAAGCTGGCTACACCTTC
v_gene: TRBV30
j_gene: TRBJ1-2
abundance: -
d_gene: -

CDR3aa: CSARPGTQGNTIYF
CDR3nt: TGCAGTGCTAGACCAGGGACCCAGGGAAACACCATATATTTT
v_gene: TRBV20-1
j_gene: TRBJ1-3
abundance: few
d_gene: -

CDR3aa: CATRDRETQYF
CDR3nt: TGTGCCACCAGGGACCGGGAGACCCAGTACTTC
v_gene: TRBV24-1
j_gene: TRBJ2-5
abundance: -
d_gene: -

CDR3aa: CASSPPFEANEQFF
CDR3nt: TGTGCCAGCAGCCCCCCCTTCGAGGCTAATGAGCAGTTCTTC
v_gene: TRBV7-2
j_gene: TRBJ2-1
abundance: -
d_gene: -

CDR3aa: CASSLRRGTGQPQHF
CDR3nt: TGTGCCAGCAGTCTAAGGCGGGGAACGGGGCAGCCCCAGCATTTT
v_gene: TRBV6-1
j_gene: TRBJ1-5
abundance: -
d_gene: -

CDR3aa: CASSYGAGGEAFF
CDR3nt: TGTGCCAGCAGTTACGGGGCAGGGGGCGAAGCTTTCTTT
v_gene: TRBV6-2/TRBV6-3
j_gene: TRBJ1-1
abundance: once
d_gene: TRBD1

CDR3aa: CASSTNLVGTNYGYTF
CDR3nt: TGTGCCAGCTCGACAAACCTCGTCGGCACTAACTATGGCTACACCTTC
v_gene: TRBV18
j_gene: TRBJ1-2
abundance: once
d_gene: -

CDR3aa: CASSLDTSERETQYF
CDR3nt: TGTGCCAGCAGCTTGGATACTAGCGAAAGGGAGACCCAGTACTTC
v_gene: TRBV5-6
j_gene: TRBJ2-5
abundance: once
d_gene: TRBD2

CDR3aa: CASSQRGGDRLGKLFF
CDR3nt: TGTGCCAGCAGTCAACGAGGAGGTGACCGATTGGGGAAACTGTTTTTT
v_gene: TRBV6-1
j_gene: TRBJ1-4
abundance: large
d_gene: -

CDR3aa: CASSSRPGQGSEQFF
CDR3nt: TGTGCCAGCAGTTCTCGCCCGGGACAGGGATCTGAGCAGTTCTTC
v_gene: TRBV6-5
j_gene: TRBJ2-1
abundance: few
d_gene: TRBD1

CDR3aa: CASSLILQETQYF
CDR3nt: TGTGCCAGCAGCTTAATCCTACAAGAGACCCAGTACTTC
v_gene: TRBV7-7
j_gene: TRBJ2-5
abundance: -
d_gene: -

CDR3aa: CASSKGADRGFPYEQYF
CDR3nt: TGTGCCAGCAGCAAAGGGGCGGACAGGGGATTTCCCTACGAGCAGTACTTC
v_gene: TRBV21-1
j_gene: TRBJ2-7
abundance: -
d_gene: -

CDR3aa: CASREQGALNTEAFF
CDR3nt: TGTGCCAGTAGGGAACAGGGGGCCTTGAACACTGAAGCTTTCTTT
v_gene: TRBV19
j_gene: TRBJ1-1
abundance: few
d_gene: TRBD1

CDR3aa: CASSIGTGRGELFF
CDR3nt: TGTGCCAGCAGTATCGGGACAGGGCGCGGGGAGCTGTTTTTT
v_gene: TRBV28
j_gene: TRBJ2-2
abundance: once
d_gene: TRBD1

CDR3aa: CASSLATENYGYTF
CDR3nt: TGCGCCAGCAGCTTGGCGACAGAAAACTATGGCTACACCTTC
v_gene: TRBV5-1
j_gene: TRBJ1-2
abundance: -
d_gene: -